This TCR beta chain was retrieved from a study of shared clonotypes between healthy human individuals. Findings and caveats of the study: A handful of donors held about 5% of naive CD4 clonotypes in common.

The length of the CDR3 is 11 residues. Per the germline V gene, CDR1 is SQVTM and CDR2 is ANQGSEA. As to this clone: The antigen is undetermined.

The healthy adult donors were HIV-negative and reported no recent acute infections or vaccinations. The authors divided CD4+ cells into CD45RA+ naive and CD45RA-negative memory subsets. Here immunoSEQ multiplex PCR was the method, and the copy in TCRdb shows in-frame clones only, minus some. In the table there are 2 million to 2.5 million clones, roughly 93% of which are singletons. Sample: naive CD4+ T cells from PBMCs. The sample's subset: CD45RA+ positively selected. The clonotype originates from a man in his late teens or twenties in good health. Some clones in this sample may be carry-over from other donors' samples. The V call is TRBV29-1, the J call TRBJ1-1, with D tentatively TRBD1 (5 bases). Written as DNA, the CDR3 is TGCAGTAGCCGGGACGGTCGTGAAGCTTTCTTT. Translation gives CSSRDGREAFF.